This TCR beta chain was sequenced for a study of control samples from healthy donors and cancer patients. The repertoire was sequenced with immunoSEQ multiplex PCR; TCRdb's copy has only in-frame clones and lacks some. The data hold under 200,000 clones, with about 91% observed a single time. Germline CDR1 and CDR2: KGHSH and LQKENI. The CDR3 totals 15 residues. V was cut by 2 bases and J by 2 bases, with 10 bases left in between. This chain connects TRBV18 to TRBJ2-1; D call uncertain. Source material: blood. The sequence came from a woman in her thirties in good health. This CDR3 reads CASSPEITTYNEQFF. DNA of the CDR3: TGTGCCAGCTCACCAGAGATAACCACCTACAATGAGCAGTTCTTC.